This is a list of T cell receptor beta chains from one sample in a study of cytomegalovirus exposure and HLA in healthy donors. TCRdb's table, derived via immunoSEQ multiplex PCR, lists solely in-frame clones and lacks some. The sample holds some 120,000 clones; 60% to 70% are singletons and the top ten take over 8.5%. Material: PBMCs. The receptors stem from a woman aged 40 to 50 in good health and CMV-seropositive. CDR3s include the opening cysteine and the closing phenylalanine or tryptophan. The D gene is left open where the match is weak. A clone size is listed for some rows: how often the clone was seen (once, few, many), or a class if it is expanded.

cdr3_aa: CASSLPTWVPEVNTEAFF
cdr3_nt: TGTGCCAGCAGCTTACCGACGTGGGTACCAGAGGTGAACACTGAAGCTTTCTTT
v_call: TRBV7-9
j_call: TRBJ1-1
clone_size: once
d_call: -

cdr3_aa: CASNPLGGVGETQYF
cdr3_nt: TGCGCCAGCAACCCGTTGGGAGGGGTCGGGGAGACCCAGTACTTC
v_call: TRBV5-1
j_call: TRBJ2-5
clone_size: -
d_call: TRBD2

cdr3_aa: CASGQGEGEAFF
cdr3_nt: TGTGCCAGCGGACAGGGGGAGGGTGAAGCTTTCTTT
v_call: TRBV2
j_call: TRBJ1-1
clone_size: -
d_call: TRBD1

cdr3_aa: CASSLKRTGFQPQHF
cdr3_nt: TGTGCCAGCAGCTTAAAGAGGACAGGGTTTCAGCCCCAGCATTTT
v_call: TRBV7-8
j_call: TRBJ1-5
clone_size: -
d_call: TRBD1

cdr3_aa: CAGETGTPAQETQYF
cdr3_nt: TGTGCCGGAGAGACAGGAACCCCCGCTCAAGAGACCCAGTACTTC
v_call: TRBV30
j_call: TRBJ2-5
clone_size: -
d_call: -

cdr3_aa: CASWPGGPEAFF
cdr3_nt: TGTGCCAGCTGGCCCGGGGGGCCTGAAGCTTTCTTT
v_call: TRBV19
j_call: TRBJ1-1
clone_size: few
d_call: -

cdr3_aa: CASSLVQGAPGELFF
cdr3_nt: TGTGCCAGCAGCTTAGTACAGGGGGCCCCCGGGGAGCTGTTTTTT
v_call: TRBV7-6
j_call: TRBJ2-2
clone_size: -
d_call: TRBD1

cdr3_aa: CASSLSRQGSGYTF
cdr3_nt: TGTGCCAGCAGTTTATCTCGACAGGGTTCTGGCTACACCTTC
v_call: TRBV27
j_call: TRBJ1-2
clone_size: -
d_call: TRBD1

cdr3_aa: CASSMRTDGDTQYF
cdr3_nt: TGTGCCAGCAGCATGAGGACTGATGGGGATACGCAGTATTTT
v_call: TRBV7-3
j_call: TRBJ2-3
clone_size: few
d_call: -

cdr3_aa: CASSSTELQPQHF
cdr3_nt: TGTGCCAGTAGTAGCACAGAATTGCAGCCCCAGCATTTT
v_call: TRBV19
j_call: TRBJ1-5
clone_size: -
d_call: -

cdr3_aa: CASSKGVRDRSVF
cdr3_nt: TGTGCCAGTAGTAAGGGCGTCCGGGACAGGAGTGTCTTC
v_call: TRBV19
j_call: TRBJ2-7
clone_size: once
d_call: TRBD1

cdr3_aa: CSVKGGDYGYTF
cdr3_nt: TGCAGCGTTAAAGGCGGGGACTATGGCTACACCTTC
v_call: TRBV29-1
j_call: TRBJ1-2
clone_size: -
d_call: -

cdr3_aa: CASSLLGGSYNEQFF
cdr3_nt: TGTGCCAGCAGCCTACTAGGTGGCTCCTACAATGAGCAGTTCTTC
v_call: TRBV27
j_call: TRBJ2-1
clone_size: few
d_call: -

cdr3_aa: CASSLGPGQGFFRLADKEETQYF
cdr3_nt: TGTGCCAGCAGTTTGGGGCCGGGACAGGGTTTTTTTAGACTAGCGGATAAAGAAGAGACCCAGTACTTC
v_call: TRBV27
j_call: TRBJ2-5
clone_size: -
d_call: -

cdr3_aa: CASSAGLAQSSYNEQFF
cdr3_nt: TGCGCCAGCAGCGCTGGACTAGCCCAAAGCTCCTACAATGAGCAGTTCTTC
v_call: TRBV4-1
j_call: TRBJ2-1
clone_size: -
d_call: TRBD2

cdr3_aa: CSSSLTGAEAFF
cdr3_nt: TGTTCCAGCAGCTTGACAGGGGCTGAAGCTTTCTTT
v_call: TRBV7-9
j_call: TRBJ1-1
clone_size: once
d_call: TRBD1

cdr3_aa: CASSITGDHEQYF
cdr3_nt: TGTGCCAGTAGTATAACAGGGGACCACGAGCAGTACTTC
v_call: TRBV19
j_call: TRBJ2-7
clone_size: once
d_call: TRBD1

cdr3_aa: CSVGGTENYEQYF
cdr3_nt: TGCAGCGTTGGCGGGACGGAGAATTACGAGCAGTACTTC
v_call: TRBV29-1
j_call: TRBJ2-7
clone_size: -
d_call: -

cdr3_aa: CASRTGEGQETQYF
cdr3_nt: TGTGCCAGCCGGACAGGGGAAGGACAAGAGACCCAGTACTTC
v_call: TRBV2
j_call: TRBJ2-5
clone_size: -
d_call: TRBD1

cdr3_aa: CASSEGGGSEQFF
cdr3_nt: TGTGCCAGCAGTGAAGGAGGGGGCAGTGAGCAGTTCTTC
v_call: TRBV6-1
j_call: TRBJ2-1
clone_size: -
d_call: TRBD1

cdr3_aa: CAGTRDRGANEQFF
cdr3_nt: TGTGCCGGCACTCGGGACAGGGGAGCAAATGAGCAGTTCTTC
v_call: TRBV2
j_call: TRBJ2-1
clone_size: few
d_call: TRBD1

cdr3_aa: CASSRTGSLDYGYTF
cdr3_nt: TGCGCCAGCAGCCGGACAGGCTCCCTGGACTATGGCTACACCTTC
v_call: TRBV4-1
j_call: TRBJ1-2
clone_size: -
d_call: TRBD1

cdr3_aa: CASSLSQAGLGTDTQYF
cdr3_nt: TGTGCCAGCAGTTTATCCCAAGCGGGACTCGGCACAGATACGCAGTATTTT
v_call: TRBV27
j_call: TRBJ2-3
clone_size: few
d_call: TRBD2

cdr3_aa: CASSDARGTNEKLFF
cdr3_nt: TGTGCCAGCAGCGATGCAAGAGGAACTAATGAAAAACTGTTTTTT
v_call: TRBV5-6
j_call: TRBJ1-4
clone_size: -
d_call: -

cdr3_aa: CASSWGPGTSSETQYF
cdr3_nt: TGCGCCAGCAGCTGGGGTCCCGGGACTAGTTCAGAGACCCAGTACTTC
v_call: TRBV5-1
j_call: TRBJ2-5
clone_size: -
d_call: TRBD2

cdr3_aa: CASSQDLAGIRQETQYF
cdr3_nt: TGTGCCAGCAGCCAAGATCTAGCGGGGATACGACAAGAGACCCAGTACTTC
v_call: TRBV4-2
j_call: TRBJ2-5
clone_size: -
d_call: TRBD2

cdr3_aa: CASSSGRLAGVMSLPYEQYF
cdr3_nt: TGTGCTAGCAGCTCTGGGAGACTAGCGGGAGTTATGTCCCTACCCTACGAGCAGTACTTC
v_call: TRBV7-7
j_call: TRBJ2-7
clone_size: -
d_call: TRBD2

cdr3_aa: CASSFSGYYNEQFF
cdr3_nt: TGTGCCAGCAGCTTCAGCGGGTACTACAATGAGCAGTTCTTC
v_call: TRBV11-2
j_call: TRBJ2-1
clone_size: -
d_call: -

cdr3_aa: CASSELEQFF
cdr3_nt: TGTGCCAGCAGTGAATTAGAGCAGTTCTTC
v_call: TRBV2
j_call: TRBJ2-1
clone_size: few
d_call: -

cdr3_aa: CAWSGRVNTGELFF
cdr3_nt: TGTGCCTGGAGCGGTCGGGTTAACACCGGGGAGCTGTTTTTT
v_call: TRBV30
j_call: TRBJ2-2
clone_size: once
d_call: -

cdr3_aa: CASSFHGRGETQYF
cdr3_nt: TGTGCCAGCAGCTTCCACGGGAGGGGGGAGACCCAGTACTTC
v_call: TRBV7-2
j_call: TRBJ2-5
clone_size: -
d_call: TRBD2

cdr3_aa: CATSNHQGQNQPQHF
cdr3_nt: TGTGCCACCAGCAACCACCAGGGGCAAAATCAGCCCCAGCATTTT
v_call: TRBV15
j_call: TRBJ1-5
clone_size: -
d_call: -

cdr3_aa: CSVEVTGSGYGYTF
cdr3_nt: TGCAGCGTTGAAGTCACGGGGTCTGGCTATGGCTACACCTTC
v_call: TRBV29-1
j_call: TRBJ1-2
clone_size: few
d_call: -

cdr3_aa: CASSVELGGRGETQYF
cdr3_nt: TGTGCCAGCAGCGTAGAGTTAGGGGGCCGGGGAGAGACCCAGTACTTC
v_call: TRBV9
j_call: TRBJ2-5
clone_size: -
d_call: TRBD1

cdr3_aa: CASSRGQVTDTQYF
cdr3_nt: TGTGCCAGCAGCCGGGGACAGGTCACCGATACGCAGTATTTT
v_call: TRBV5-4
j_call: TRBJ2-3
clone_size: -
d_call: TRBD1

cdr3_aa: CSVDGQGSTGELFF
cdr3_nt: TGCAGCGTTGACGGACAGGGTAGCACCGGGGAGCTGTTTTTT
v_call: TRBV29-1
j_call: TRBJ2-2
clone_size: -
d_call: TRBD1

cdr3_aa: CASSGDSNFPEAFF
cdr3_nt: TGTGCCAGCAGCGGGGACAGCAATTTTCCTGAAGCTTTCTTT
v_call: TRBV7-2
j_call: TRBJ1-1
clone_size: -
d_call: TRBD1

cdr3_aa: CASSFGGSGVMNTEAFF
cdr3_nt: TGTGCCAGCAGCTTTGGGGGTTCGGGGGTAATGAACACTGAAGCTTTCTTT
v_call: TRBV5-4
j_call: TRBJ1-1
clone_size: -
d_call: -

cdr3_aa: CASSKNAGTEQPEAFF
cdr3_nt: TGTGCCAGCAGCAAAAACGCCGGGACAGAGCAACCTGAAGCTTTCTTT
v_call: TRBV21-1
j_call: TRBJ1-1
clone_size: few
d_call: -

cdr3_aa: CASSESGGPTGELFF
cdr3_nt: TGCGCCAGCAGTGAGAGTGGCGGCCCAACCGGGGAGCTGTTTTTT
v_call: TRBV10-1
j_call: TRBJ2-2
clone_size: -
d_call: -

cdr3_aa: CASSFEGGSLNEQYF
cdr3_nt: TGCGCCAGCAGCTTCGAGGGCGGGAGTCTTAACGAGCAGTACTTC
v_call: TRBV5-1
j_call: TRBJ2-7
clone_size: -
d_call: TRBD2

cdr3_aa: CASSSGRYTSTDTQYF
cdr3_nt: TGTGCCAGCAGTAGCGGGAGGTACACTAGCACAGATACGCAGTATTTT
v_call: TRBV6-6
j_call: TRBJ2-3
clone_size: -
d_call: TRBD2

cdr3_aa: CAWNWLAGYTDTQYF
cdr3_nt: TGTGCCTGGAATTGGCTAGCGGGATACACAGATACGCAGTATTTT
v_call: TRBV30
j_call: TRBJ2-3
clone_size: -
d_call: TRBD2

cdr3_aa: CASSLYGGGTEAFF
cdr3_nt: TGTGCCAGCTCACTCTATGGGGGGGGCACTGAAGCTTTCTTT
v_call: TRBV18
j_call: TRBJ1-1
clone_size: -
d_call: -

cdr3_aa: CASRTRQLTNYGYTF
cdr3_nt: TGTGCCAGCAGGACGAGACAGCTTACCAACTATGGCTACACCTTC
v_call: TRBV5-6
j_call: TRBJ1-2
clone_size: few
d_call: -

cdr3_aa: CASYTGEGYGYTF
cdr3_nt: TGCGCCAGCTATACAGGGGAAGGCTATGGCTACACCTTC
v_call: TRBV5-1
j_call: TRBJ1-2
clone_size: once
d_call: TRBD1

cdr3_aa: CATSTGEKGNTIYF
cdr3_nt: TGTGCCACATCGACAGGGGAGAAGGGAAACACCATATATTTT
v_call: TRBV25-1
j_call: TRBJ1-3
clone_size: -
d_call: TRBD1

cdr3_aa: CSVEDTGGGNTIYF
cdr3_nt: TGCAGCGTTGAAGATACCGGGGGAGGAAACACCATATATTTT
v_call: TRBV29-1
j_call: TRBJ1-3
clone_size: -
d_call: -

cdr3_aa: CASSSLGTGNEKLFF
cdr3_nt: TGTGCCAGCAGTTCCCTCGGGACAGGGAATGAAAAACTGTTTTTT
v_call: TRBV27
j_call: TRBJ1-4
clone_size: -
d_call: TRBD1

cdr3_aa: CASSANGLVADTQYF
cdr3_nt: TGTGCCAGCAGCGCAAACGGACTAGTTGCAGATACGCAGTATTTT
v_call: TRBV7-3
j_call: TRBJ2-3
clone_size: -
d_call: TRBD2

cdr3_aa: CASSWRRRARGETQYF
cdr3_nt: TGTGCCAGCAGCTGGAGACGGAGGGCGCGGGGAGAGACCCAGTACTTC
v_call: TRBV5-8
j_call: TRBJ2-5
clone_size: -
d_call: -

cdr3_aa: CASSQDPLGDLNYGYTF
cdr3_nt: TGCGCCAGCAGCCAAGATCCCTTGGGGGACTTAAACTATGGCTACACCTTC
v_call: TRBV4-3
j_call: TRBJ1-2
clone_size: few
d_call: -

cdr3_aa: CASSELGGDHGYTF
cdr3_nt: TGTGCCAGCAGTGAACTAGGAGGGGATCATGGCTACACCTTC
v_call: TRBV25-1
j_call: TRBJ1-2
clone_size: few
d_call: -

cdr3_aa: CASSEEGDGDGYTF
cdr3_nt: TGTGCCAGCAGTGAAGAGGGGGACGGGGACGGCTACACCTTC
v_call: TRBV2
j_call: TRBJ1-2
clone_size: -
d_call: -

cdr3_aa: CASSWVAGGVVEQFF
cdr3_nt: TGCGCCAGCAGCTGGGTAGCGGGAGGGGTTGTTGAGCAGTTCTTC
v_call: TRBV5-1
j_call: TRBJ2-1
clone_size: -
d_call: TRBD2